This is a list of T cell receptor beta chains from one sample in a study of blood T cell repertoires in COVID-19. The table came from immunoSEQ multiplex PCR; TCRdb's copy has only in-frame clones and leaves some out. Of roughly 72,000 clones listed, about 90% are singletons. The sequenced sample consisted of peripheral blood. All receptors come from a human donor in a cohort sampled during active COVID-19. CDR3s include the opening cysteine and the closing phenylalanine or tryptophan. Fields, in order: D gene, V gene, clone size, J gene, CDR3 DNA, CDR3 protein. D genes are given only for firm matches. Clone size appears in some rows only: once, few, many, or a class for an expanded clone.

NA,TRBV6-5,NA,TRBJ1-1,TGTGCCAGCAGTTACTCAGGGGGTCCGACTGAAGCTTTCTTT,CASSYSGGPTEAFF
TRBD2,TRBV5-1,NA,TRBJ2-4,TGCGCCAGCAGCTTGGGTAGCGGGGGTGCCAAAAACATTCAGTACTTC,CASSLGSGGAKNIQYF
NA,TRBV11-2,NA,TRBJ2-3,TGTGCCAGCGGAGCCGGGACTTTCACAGATACGCAGTATTTT,CASGAGTFTDTQYF
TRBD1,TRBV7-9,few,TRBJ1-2,TGTGCCAGCAGCTTAGGGGGACAGGGGGCGCCCGGCTACACCTTC,CASSLGGQGAPGYTF
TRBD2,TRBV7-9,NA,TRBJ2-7,TGTGCCAGCAGCCCGGACAGGGGACTAGCGGGGAGCGAGCAGTACTTC,CASSPDRGLAGSEQYF
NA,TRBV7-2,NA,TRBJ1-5,TGTGCCAGCAGCCCCCGCGGCAATCAGCCCCAGCATTTT,CASSPRGNQPQHF
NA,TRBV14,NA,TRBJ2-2,TGTGCCAGCAGCCCGTATACCGGGGAGCTGTTTTTT,CASSPYTGELFF
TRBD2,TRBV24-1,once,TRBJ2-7,TGTGCCACCAGTGATCGGGCTAGCGGGGGTCGGGAGCAGTACTTC,CATSDRASGGREQYF
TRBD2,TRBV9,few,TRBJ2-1,TGTGCCAGCAGCGTAGCCAGCGGGAATTCCGGTGAGCAGTTCTTC,CASSVASGNSGEQFF
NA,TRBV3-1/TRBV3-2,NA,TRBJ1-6,TGTGCCAGCAGCCAAGGGTTTTCGGGGTCACCCCTCCACTTT,CASSQGFSGSPLHF
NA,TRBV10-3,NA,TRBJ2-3,TGTGCCATCAGTGAGTTCCAGGGTCCAGATACGCAGTATTTT,CAISEFQGPDTQYF
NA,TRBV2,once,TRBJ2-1,TGTGCCAGCAGGGGGTTGACAGGTTACAATGAGCAGTTCTTC,CASRGLTGYNEQFF
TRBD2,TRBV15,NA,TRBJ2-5,TGTGCCACCAGCAGAGCAGGGACTAGCGGGAGGGAAGAGACCCAGTACTTC,CATSRAGTSGREETQYF
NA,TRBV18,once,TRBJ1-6,TGTGCCAGCTCACCATCGGCAGGGAGGTATAATTCACCCCTCCACTTT,CASSPSAGRYNSPLHF
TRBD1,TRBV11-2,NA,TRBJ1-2,TGTGCCAGCAGCCTACGGGACAGGGCCGTCTTC,CASSLRDRAVF
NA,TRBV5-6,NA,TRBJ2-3,TGTGCCAGCAGCGTTGTATCTAGCACAGATACGCAGTATTTT,CASSVVSSTDTQYF
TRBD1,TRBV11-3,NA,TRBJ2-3,TGTGCCAGCAGCTTAGTTGGGACAGGGGGCGCGAGCCACACAGATACGCAGTATTTT,CASSLVGTGGASHTDTQYF
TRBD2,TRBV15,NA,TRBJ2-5,TGTGCCACCAGCGAACCGGGACTAGCGGGGGGGGAGACCCAGTACTTC,CATSEPGLAGGETQYF
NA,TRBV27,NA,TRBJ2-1,TGTGCCAGCAGTTCTCTTTCTGGGCCCAATGAGCAGTTCTTC,CASSSLSGPNEQFF
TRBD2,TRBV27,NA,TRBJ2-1,TGTGCCAGCAGTTTAGGAGCGGGAGTCGGTAATGAGCAGTTCTTC,CASSLGAGVGNEQFF
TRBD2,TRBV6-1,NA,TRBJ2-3,TGTGCCAGCAGTGAAGTAGCGGGGGGGATAGATACGCAGTATTTT,CASSEVAGGIDTQYF
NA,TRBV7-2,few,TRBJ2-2,TGTGCCAGCAGCCGCGGGTTTAGTGGCACCGGGGAGCTGTTTTTT,CASSRGFSGTGELFF
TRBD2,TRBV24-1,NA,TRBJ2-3,TGTGCCACCAGTGATCTAAGACTAGCGGGAGGAAAAGATACGCAGTATTTT,CATSDLRLAGGKDTQYF
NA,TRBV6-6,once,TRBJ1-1,TGTGCCAGCAGTTACTCCCCGGTGGGGGGCACTGAAGCTTTCTTT,CASSYSPVGGTEAFF
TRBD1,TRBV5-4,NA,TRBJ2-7,TGTGCCAGCAGCCAAGGCGGGACAGGGATTTTGTACGAGCAGTACTTC,CASSQGGTGILYEQYF
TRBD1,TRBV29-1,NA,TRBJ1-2,TGCAGCGCTGAGCGACAGGGTGGCTACACCTTC,CSAERQGGYTF
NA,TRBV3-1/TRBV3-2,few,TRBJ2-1,TGTGCCAGCAGCCAAGTTGTCGGGAGTGGCAATGAGCAGTTCTTC,CASSQVVGSGNEQFF
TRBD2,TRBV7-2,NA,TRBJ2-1,TGTGCCAGCAGCTCCTATAGCGGGGGGCCCTACAATGAGCAGTTCTTC,CASSSYSGGPYNEQFF
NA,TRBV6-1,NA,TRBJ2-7,TGTGCCAGCAGTGAAGGGGCAGAATCTGACGAGCAGTACTTC,CASSEGAESDEQYF
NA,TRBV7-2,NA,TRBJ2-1,TGTGCCAGCAGCGGCGGGGGCACGATTGAGCAGTTCTTC,CASSGGGTIEQFF
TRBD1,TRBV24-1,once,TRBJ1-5,TGTGCCACCAATTGGGGGAACAGGGGGGATGTTAGCAATCAGCCCCAGCATTTT,CATNWGNRGDVSNQPQHF
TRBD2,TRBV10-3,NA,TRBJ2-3,TGTGCCATCAGTCTAGCGGGAGAGACAGATACGCAGTATTTT,CAISLAGETDTQYF
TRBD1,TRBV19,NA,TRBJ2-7,TGTGCCACCTCAACGCCGACAGGGCAAGACGACGAGCAGTACTTC,CATSTPTGQDDEQYF
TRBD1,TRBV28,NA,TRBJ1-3,TGTGCCAGCAGTCCCAGGGGGTCGGGCTCTGGAAACACCATATATTTT,CASSPRGSGSGNTIYF
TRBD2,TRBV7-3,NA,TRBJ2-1,TGTGCCAGCAGCGTCGGACTAGCGGGAGTCAATGAGCAGTTCTTC,CASSVGLAGVNEQFF
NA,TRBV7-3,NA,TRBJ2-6,TGTGCCAGCAGCTTAAACACAGGGTTTGGGGCCAACGTCCTGACTTTC,CASSLNTGFGANVLTF
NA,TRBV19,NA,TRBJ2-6,TGTGCCAGTAGTCCGGCGGGGTCTGGGGCCAACGTCCTGACTTTC,CASSPAGSGANVLTF
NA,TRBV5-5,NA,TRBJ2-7,TGTGCCAGCAGCTTGCCCAGGGCCGGACCACTGGAGGAGCAGTACTTC,CASSLPRAGPLEEQYF
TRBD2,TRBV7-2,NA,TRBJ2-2,TGTGCCAGCAGCTTAGTGGGCGCGGGAGCCGGCGGGGAGCTGTTTTTT,CASSLVGAGAGGELFF
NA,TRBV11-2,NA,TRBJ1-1,TGTGCCAGCAGCTTCCCCCAATCGCGGGGTAACACTGAAGCTTTCTTT,CASSFPQSRGNTEAFF
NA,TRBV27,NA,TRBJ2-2,TGTGCCAGCAGTCCACAGGGTTTATCTAGCACCGGGGAGCTGTTTTTT,CASSPQGLSSTGELFF
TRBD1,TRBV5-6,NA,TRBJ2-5,TGTGCCAGCAGCTTGACGCAGGGGGTAAAGACCCAGTACTTC,CASSLTQGVKTQYF
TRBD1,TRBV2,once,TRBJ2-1,TGTGCCAGCAGTGCTGACAGGGACGACAATGAGCAGTTCTTC,CASSADRDDNEQFF